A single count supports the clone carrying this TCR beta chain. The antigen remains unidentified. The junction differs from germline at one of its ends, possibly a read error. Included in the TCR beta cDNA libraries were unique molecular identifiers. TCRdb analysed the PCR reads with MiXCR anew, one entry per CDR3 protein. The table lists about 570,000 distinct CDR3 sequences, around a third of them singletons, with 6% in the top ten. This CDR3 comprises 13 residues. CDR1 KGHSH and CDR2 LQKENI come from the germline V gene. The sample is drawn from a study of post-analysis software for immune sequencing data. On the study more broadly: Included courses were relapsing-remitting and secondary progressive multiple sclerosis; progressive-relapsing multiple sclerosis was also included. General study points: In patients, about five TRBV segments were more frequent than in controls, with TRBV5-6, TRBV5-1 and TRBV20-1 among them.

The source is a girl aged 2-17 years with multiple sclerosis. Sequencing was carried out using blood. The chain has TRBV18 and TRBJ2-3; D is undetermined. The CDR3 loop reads CASPPRLPDTQYF. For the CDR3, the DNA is TGTGCCAGCCCACCAAGGTTGCCAGATACGCAGTATTTT.